The present T cell receptor beta chain was sequenced within a study of blood T cell repertoires in COVID-19. Study-level background: Samples taken during acute and convalescent COVID-19 were collected in the United States, Italy and Spain. The analysed material was cDNA or gDNA that came from T cells, B-cell-depleted T cells, or PBMCs.

Per the authors' pipeline: Scientists estimated how many nucleated cells there were by amplifying reference gene primers. The method was immunoSEQ multiplex PCR; TCRdb's version includes in-frame clones alone and lacks a portion of them. V and J calls and clone size are those listed in that table; D and trimming were worked out from the DNA. In the table there are around 160,000 clones, 87% of which are singletons. The V end was cut by 3 bases, the J end by 7 bases, with 6 bases between. The CDR3 spans 11 residues. In germline, CDR1 is DFQATT, CDR2 SNEGSKA (reference sequence). The sequence derives from an elderly man with acute or convalescent COVID-19. Sequences were obtained from peripheral blood. The chain has TRBV20-1 and TRBJ1-4; D remains unclear. In nucleotides, the CDR3 is TGCAGTGCTAGGGCGGGTGAAAAACTGTTTTTT. As protein: CSARAGEKLFF.